This T cell receptor beta chain is drawn from a study of T cell responses to AZD1222 COVID-19 vaccine. General observations from the study: Donors, mostly white British, included more females; clonal diversity was possibly underestimated. Among spike-specific TCRs, nearly half reportedly target unmutated variant regions. Samples come after the peak T cell response, not at day 14.

Repertoires were generated with immunoSEQ multiplex PCR, while TCRdb's copy carries only in-frame clones and drops some. The repertoire holds over 90,000 clones, with approximately 88% as singletons. The length of the CDR3 is 15 residues. Germline lookup yields CDR1 SGDLS and CDR2 YYNGEE. V lost 0 bases and J lost 5; bases outside the gene matches: 0. The sample holds a few counts of this clone. Its antigen remains unidentified. The chain combines TRBV9 with TRBJ1-5, with TRBD1 matching over 12 bases. This sequence was found in an adult in good health. The source was peripheral blood, collected on day 0 of AZD1222 vaccination. In nucleotides, the CDR3 is TGTGCCAGCAGCGTAGGGGACAGGGGGCATCAGCCCCAGCATTTT. Translating gives CASSVGDRGHQPQHF. The whole variable domain, remainder taken from reference TRBV9 and TRBJ1-5, is DSGVTQTPKHLITATGQRVTLRCSPRSGDLSVYWYQQSLDQGLQFLIQYYNGEERAKGNILERFSAQQFPDLHSELNLSSLELGDSALYFCASSVGDRGHQPQHFGDGTRLSIL.